This is a list of T cell receptor beta chains from one sample in a study of spatial heterogeneity in lung cancer. A single record per CDR3 protein comes from TCRdb applying MiXCR to the 5' RACE reads. In the table there are about 100,000 distinct CDR3 sequences, approximately 4.4% of which are singletons. The sample in question was lung tumor tissue, obtained at surgery. Receptor source: a male donor with early-stage non-small cell lung cancer. The CDR3 runs from the conserved cysteine through the conserved F or W. The D gene is left open where the match is weak. Clone size appears in some rows only: once, few, many, or a class for an expanded clone.

j_call,v_call,d_call,clone_size,cdr3_nt,cdr3_aa
TRBJ2-7,TRBV5-1,TRBD2,many,TGCGCCAGCAGCTTGGGTCTAGCGGGAGTATCCGAGCAGTACTTC,CASSLGLAGVSEQYF
TRBJ1-5,TRBV30,-,many,TGTGCCTGGGGTACAGGGAATCAGCCCCAGCATTTT,CAWGTGNQPQHF
TRBJ1-1,TRBV7-9,-,many,TGTGCCAGCAGCCCATACAGGGACTCGAACACTGAAGCTTTCTTT,CASSPYRDSNTEAFF
TRBJ2-7,TRBV4-1,-,few,TGCGCCAGCAGCCGAGGACAGTGGGGTGGCGAGCAGTACTTC,CASSRGQWGGEQYF
TRBJ2-4,TRBV4-1,-,many,TGCGCCAGCAGCTCTTTGTTCAACTTGGACAAAAACATTCAGTACTTC,CASSSLFNLDKNIQYF
TRBJ2-1,TRBV11-1,-,many,TGTGCCAGCAACTTACCGGGACGTCGGGACAATGAGCAGTTCTTC,CASNLPGRRDNEQFF
TRBJ2-7,TRBV7-9,TRBD1,many,TGTGCCAGCAGCCAAGGGACAGGGCTAAACGAGCAGTACTTC,CASSQGTGLNEQYF
TRBJ2-7,TRBV7-6,-,many,TGTGCCAGCAGCTCCTTCACGGGAGAGCAGTACTTC,CASSSFTGEQYF
TRBJ2-7,TRBV6-6,TRBD2,many,TGTGCCAGCAGTTACTCAGCGGGGAACTCCTACGAGCAGTACTTC,CASSYSAGNSYEQYF
TRBJ2-5,TRBV7-2,TRBD2,few,TGTGCCAGCAGCAAGGAGCGGGGCCAAGAGACCCAGTACTTC,CASSKERGQETQYF
TRBJ1-1,TRBV7-2,-,many,TGTGCCAGCAGCTTCAGTGCCACTGAAGCTTTCTTT,CASSFSATEAFF
TRBJ2-2,TRBV11-1,-,-,TGTGCCAGCAGGATTACTCACGGGGAGCTGTTTTTT,CASRITHGELFF
TRBJ2-1,TRBV3-1,TRBD2,many,TGTGCCAGCAGTTCTGTAGCGGGAGTCGTCAATGAGCAGTTCTTC,CASSSVAGVVNEQFF
TRBJ2-7,TRBV4-2,-,-,TGTGCCAGCAGCCAAGATTTCTCTCAGCCCGGCTACGAGCAGTACTTC,CASSQDFSQPGYEQYF
TRBJ1-1,TRBV7-9,-,many,TGTGCCAGCAGCTTAGGAGTGAACCGACAGGTGAACACTGAAGCTTTCTTT,CASSLGVNRQVNTEAFF
TRBJ1-1,TRBV10-3,-,many,TGTGCCATCAGTGATTTAGGTCAGGGAACTGAAGCTTTCTTT,CAISDLGQGTEAFF
TRBJ2-2,TRBV7-8,TRBD2,many,TGTGCCAGCAGCTCGACTAGCCCTTTGGGGGTAACCGGGGAGCTGTTTTTT,CASSSTSPLGVTGELFF
TRBJ1-6,TRBV3-1,-,many,TGTGCCAGCAGCCTAATGTATAATTCACCCCTCCACTTT,CASSLMYNSPLHF
TRBJ2-2,TRBV10-1,TRBD2,many,TGCGCCAGCAGTGATGGCCTAGCGGGAGCGACCGGGGAGCTGTTTTTT,CASSDGLAGATGELFF
TRBJ2-7,TRBV13,TRBD2,many,TGTGCCAGCAGCTTCACGGCGGGAGGGGCCTACGAGCAGTACTTC,CASSFTAGGAYEQYF
TRBJ2-1,TRBV27,-,medium-sized,TGTGCCAGCAGTTTATCATCCGCATACAATGAGCAGTTCTTC,CASSLSSAYNEQFF
TRBJ2-5,TRBV6-5,-,many,TGTGCCAGCAGACGACAGGGAGGGGAGACCCAGTACTTC,CASRRQGGETQYF
TRBJ2-2,TRBV5-5,-,many,TGTGCCAGCAGCTCCCAGGGGCGCACCGGGGAGCTGTTTTTT,CASSSQGRTGELFF
TRBJ2-7,TRBV29-1,-,many,TGCAGCGTTGAAACGCCGGCGAGGGGTGCCTACGAGCAGTACTTC,CSVETPARGAYEQYF
TRBJ2-5,TRBV5-1,TRBD2,few,TGCGCCAGCAGCCCGGGGACTAGCGGGGCGCAAGAGACCCAGTACTTC,CASSPGTSGAQETQYF
TRBJ1-2,TRBV6-5,-,many,TGTGCCAGCAGCCTCTTGGGAGGGAACTATGGCTACACCTTC,CASSLLGGNYGYTF
TRBJ2-3,TRBV5-4,TRBD2,-,TGTGCCAGCAGCTTGATGGCGGGAGGGCCGACAGATACGCAGTATTTT,CASSLMAGGPTDTQYF
TRBJ1-5,TRBV4-2,-,many,TGTGCCAGCAGCCAAGATAAGGGGTACGGCAATCAGCCCCAGCATTTT,CASSQDKGYGNQPQHF
TRBJ2-3,TRBV2,-,many,TGTGCCAGCACCAGACAGTTTAGCACAGATACGCAGTATTTT,CASTRQFSTDTQYF
TRBJ1-6,TRBV5-5,TRBD1,many,TGTGCCAGCAGCTCGACAGGGGATTCTTATAATTCACCCCTCCACTTT,CASSSTGDSYNSPLHF
TRBJ2-7,TRBV20-1,-,many,TGCAGTGCTACCCGGACTGGGTCCTACGAGCAGTACTTC,CSATRTGSYEQYF
TRBJ1-1,TRBV7-9,TRBD1,many,TGTGCCAGCAGCCCCGGGACAGGACCCAACACTGAAGCTTTCTTT,CASSPGTGPNTEAFF
TRBJ2-2,TRBV6-5,-,many,TGTGCCAGCAGGGGGACTGACAACACCGGGGAGCTGTTTTTT,CASRGTDNTGELFF
TRBJ1-4,TRBV20-1,-,many,TGCAGTGCTAGGTTTGGATCAACTAATGAAAAACTGTTTTTT,CSARFGSTNEKLFF
TRBJ1-2,TRBV2,TRBD1,few,TGTGCCAGCAGTGAAGGGACAGGGGCCCGTGGCTACACCTTC,CASSEGTGARGYTF
TRBJ2-1,TRBV29-1,-,many,TGCAGCGTACTACCTAACAATGAGCAGTTCTTC,CSVLPNNEQFF
TRBJ1-4,TRBV13,-,many,TGTGCCAGCAGCTTAGATCGCGGCGGGAATGAAAAACTGTTTTTT,CASSLDRGGNEKLFF
TRBJ2-7,TRBV6-5,-,-,TGTGCCAGCAGTTTGGACCGCAGCTCCTACGAGCAGTACTTC,CASSLDRSSYEQYF
TRBJ2-1,TRBV7-2,TRBD2,few,TGTGCCAGCAGCCGGACTAGCGGGGCCGCTCACCCGTTCTTC,CASSRTSGAAHPFF
TRBJ1-3,TRBV11-2,-,many,TGTGCCAGCAGCTTGTGGGGGGACGACAGCTCTGGAAACACCATATATTTT,CASSLWGDDSSGNTIYF
TRBJ1-4,TRBV27,-,many,TGTGCCAGCAGTCCTCTATCGGGCGGGCGTAAGAAAAAACTGTTTTTT,CASSPLSGGRKKKLFF
TRBJ2-2,TRBV29-1,TRBD2,many,TGCAGCGTTGAAACAGCGGGAGCGGGCACCGGGGAGCTGTTTTTT,CSVETAGAGTGELFF
TRBJ2-1,TRBV20-1,TRBD2,many,TGCAGTGCTAGCCTAGCTCTTCTAGCGGGAGGTGTTAATGAGCAGTTCTTC,CSASLALLAGGVNEQFF
TRBJ2-3,TRBV5-1,-,many,TGCGCCAGCAGCTTGGGGGTAGCGGCGGAAGATACGCAGTATTTT,CASSLGVAAEDTQYF
TRBJ2-5,TRBV27,-,many,TGTGCCAGCAGTCTATCAGAGGCCCAAGAGACCCAGTACTTC,CASSLSEAQETQYF
TRBJ2-5,TRBV28,-,many,TGTGCCAGCAGTGACCCCAATCAAGAGACCCAGTACTTC,CASSDPNQETQYF
TRBJ1-1,TRBV5-1,-,many,TGCGCCAGCAGCTTGGATGGGGGAAGCGAAGCTTTCTTT,CASSLDGGSEAFF
TRBJ1-3,TRBV20-1,-,many,TGCAGTGCTTTGGTCCACAGGCGCTCTGGAAACACCATATATTTT,CSALVHRRSGNTIYF
TRBJ2-1,TRBV12-3/TRBV12-4,TRBD2,many,TGTGCCAGCAGTTTAGCCAGGGGGATAGCGGGAGCTCACAATGAGCAGTTCTTC,CASSLARGIAGAHNEQFF
TRBJ2-1,TRBV11-2,-,many,TGTGCCAGCAGCTTTGGACGGGCAGCGAACAATGAGCAGTTCTTC,CASSFGRAANNEQFF
TRBJ2-1,TRBV14,TRBD2,many,TGTGCCAGCAGCCAGGAGCTTACTAGCGGGAGACGAGATGAGCAGTTCTTC,CASSQELTSGRRDEQFF
TRBJ2-1,TRBV11-1,-,few,TGTGCCAGCAGCTTACGGTCTTGGGGTAACAATGAGCAGTTCTTC,CASSLRSWGNNEQFF
TRBJ1-6,TRBV20-1,TRBD1,-,TGCAGTGCTACGGACAGGGGTGACTATAATTCACCCCTCCACTTT,CSATDRGDYNSPLHF
TRBJ2-1,TRBV29-1,TRBD1,many,TGCAGCGTTGGGACAGGGGGGGGTAGCTCCTACAATGAGCAGTTCTTC,CSVGTGGGSSYNEQFF
TRBJ1-1,TRBV5-6,-,-,TGTTCCAGCAGCTTAGGACCGAACACTGAAGCTTTCTTT,CSSSLGPNTEAFF
TRBJ2-3,TRBV11-2,-,many,TGTGCCAGCAGCTTAGATCCCCCCTGGACAGACACAGATACGCAGTATTTT,CASSLDPPWTDTDTQYF
TRBJ2-7,TRBV28,-,many,TGTGCCAGCAGTCCAGACTACTACGAGCAGTACTTC,CASSPDYYEQYF
TRBJ2-2,TRBV20-1,TRBD2,few,TGCAGTGCTAGTCCCGATGTAACTAGCGGGAGTGGATCTTGGACCGGGGAGCTGTTTTTT,CSASPDVTSGSGSWTGELFF
TRBJ2-3,TRBV7-6,-,many,TGTGCCAGCAGCTTAGCGCTAAAAACAGATACGCAGTATTTT,CASSLALKTDTQYF
TRBJ2-2,TRBV12-3/TRBV12-4,-,few,TGTGCCAGCAGTTTACCCTCGGGAGCGGTCGGGGAGCTGTTTTTT,CASSLPSGAVGELFF